This TCR beta chain was profiled in a study of blood T cell repertoires in COVID-19. The data were produced by immunoSEQ multiplex PCR, yet TCRdb's version contains in-frame clones alone and is incomplete. The repertoire holds more than 85,000 clones, with around 85% as singletons. The germline gives CDR1 MNHEY, CDR2 SVGAGI. V lost 4 bases and J lost 10; bases outside the gene matches: 10. This CDR3 region has 14 residues. The clonotype comes from a man older than 75 with active or convalescent COVID-19. The sample was peripheral blood. The chain joins TRBV6-5 to TRBJ1-2, with 9 bases aligning to TRBD1. The DNA for the CDR3 is TGTGCCAGCAGTTCCCCCCTACAGGGGGCGATCTACACCTTC. Protein sequence: CASSSPLQGAIYTF.